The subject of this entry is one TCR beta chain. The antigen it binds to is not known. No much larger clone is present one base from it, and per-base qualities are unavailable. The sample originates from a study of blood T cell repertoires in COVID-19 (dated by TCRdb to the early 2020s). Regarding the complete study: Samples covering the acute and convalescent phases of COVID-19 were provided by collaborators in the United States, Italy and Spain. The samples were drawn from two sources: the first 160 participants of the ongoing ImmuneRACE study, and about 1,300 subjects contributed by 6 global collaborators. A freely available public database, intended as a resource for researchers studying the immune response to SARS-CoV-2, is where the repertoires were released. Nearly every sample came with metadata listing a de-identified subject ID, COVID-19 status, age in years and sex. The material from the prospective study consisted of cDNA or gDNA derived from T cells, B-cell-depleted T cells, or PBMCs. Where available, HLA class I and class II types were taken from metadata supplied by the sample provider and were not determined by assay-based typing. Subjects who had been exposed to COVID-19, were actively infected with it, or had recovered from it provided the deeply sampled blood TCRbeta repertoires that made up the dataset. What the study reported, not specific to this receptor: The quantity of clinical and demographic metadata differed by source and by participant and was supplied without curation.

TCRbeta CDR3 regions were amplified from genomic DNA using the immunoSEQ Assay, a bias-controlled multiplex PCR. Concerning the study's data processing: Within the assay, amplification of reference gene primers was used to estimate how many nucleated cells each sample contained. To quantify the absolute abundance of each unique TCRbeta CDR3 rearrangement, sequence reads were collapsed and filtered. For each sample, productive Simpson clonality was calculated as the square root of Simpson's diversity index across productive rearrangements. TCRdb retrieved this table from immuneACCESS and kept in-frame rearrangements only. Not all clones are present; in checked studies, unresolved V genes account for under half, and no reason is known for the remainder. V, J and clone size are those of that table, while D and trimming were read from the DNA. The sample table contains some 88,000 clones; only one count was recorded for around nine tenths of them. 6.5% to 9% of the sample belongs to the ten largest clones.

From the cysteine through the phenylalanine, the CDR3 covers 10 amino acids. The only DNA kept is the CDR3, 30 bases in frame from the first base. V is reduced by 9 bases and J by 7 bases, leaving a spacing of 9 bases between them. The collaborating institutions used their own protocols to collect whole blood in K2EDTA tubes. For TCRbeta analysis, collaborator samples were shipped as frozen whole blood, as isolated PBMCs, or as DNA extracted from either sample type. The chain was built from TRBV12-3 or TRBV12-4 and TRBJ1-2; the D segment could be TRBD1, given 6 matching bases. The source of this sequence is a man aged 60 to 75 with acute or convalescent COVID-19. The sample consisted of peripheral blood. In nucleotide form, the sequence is TGTGCCAGTAAAGGGGGTGGCTACACCTTC. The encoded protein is CASKGGGYTF.